This TCR beta chain was recovered during a study of immune heterogeneity within non-small cell lung tumors. Study context: Tumor histology was classified as squamous cell carcinoma in 4 cases, non-squamous carcinoma in about 10 and not otherwise specified in 1. Study findings and constraints: A significant, moderate positive correlation (R about 0.34) linked local T-cell clonality and tumor mutational burden.

Concerning this clonotype: Its antigen is currently unknown.

Germline V gene lookup returns CDR1 SGHRS and CDR2 YFSETQ. The CDR3 contains 14 residues. The trim removed 5 bases at V and 7 bases at J, leaving 6 bases unmatched. The starting template was genomic DNA from bulk tumor, approximately 620 ng per sample. Far-apart biopsies, several per primary tumor, were taken during surgery. With untreated, newly diagnosed non-small cell lung cancer, the patients went on to undergo curative surgery. The authors amplified TCR beta CDR3 by multiplex PCR with 32 V and 13 J primers. TCRdb reanalysed the multiplex PCR reads using MiXCR and keeps one entry per CDR3 protein. The sample holds over 10,000 distinct CDR3 sequences, roughly a fifth seen once.

The genes are TRBV5-1 and TRBJ2-7, with 13 nucleotides matching TRBD2. Sequencing was done on a sample of lung tumor tissue. The TCR originated in a man aged 55 to 70 with non-small cell lung cancer. The CDR3 protein is CASSSGTSGTEQYF. CDR3 bases: TGCGCCAGCAGTTCCGGGACTAGCGGGACAGAGCAGTACTTC.